The 25 T cell receptor beta chains below come from one sample, sequenced in a study of T cell responses to AZD1222 COVID-19 vaccine. Sequencing was performed with immunoSEQ multiplex PCR; in TCRdb, only in-frame clones are kept and a portion is missing. The sample contains some 140,000 clones, about 91% of which appear only once. The specimen was peripheral blood, collected on day 0 of AZD1222 vaccination. The receptor set was obtained from an adult in good health.

The gene calls are TRBV6-2 or TRBV6-3 and TRBJ1-5, with 9 bases matching TRBD1. Per germline, CDR1 MNHEY and CDR2 SVGEGT. J was trimmed by 5 bases and V by 2 bases; bases with no gene match: 16. The CDR3 totals 19 residues. The CDR3 sequence is CASSYLLQGATMFYQPQHF. The CDR3 DNA reads TGTGCCAGCAGTTACCTTTTACAGGGGGCTACCATGTTTTATCAGCCCCAGCATTTT.

The rearrangement links TRBV5-6 to TRBJ2-5; D is uncertain. Germline lookup yields CDR1 SGHDT and CDR2 YYEEEE. The CDR3 sequence is 14 residues long. The V gene lost 0 bases and the J gene lost 2 bases, with 8 bases spanning the gap. The CDR3 region is CASSLGIGQETQYF. CDR3 sequence (DNA): TGTGCCAGCAGCTTGGGAATAGGGCAAGAGACCCAGTACTTC.

This clone was seen only once. The rearrangement links TRBV24-1 to TRBJ2-7; D might be TRBD1 or TRBD2, each matching 5 bases. The CDR3 extends over 14 amino acids. Deletions cut 4 bases from V and 1 base from J, with 10 bases between. Looked up from germline, CDR1 is KGHDR and CDR2 is SFDVKD. This chain's CDR3 is CATSDPGRSYEQYF. In DNA form, the CDR3 reads TGTGCCACCAGTGACCCGGGACGGTCCTACGAGCAGTACTTC.

This chain joins TRBV10-3 and TRBJ1-1; D not resolved. This CDR3 has 14 amino acids. V was cut by 1 base and J by 1 base, with 7 bases left in between. Per the germline V gene, CDR1 is ENHRY and CDR2 is SYGVKD. CDR3 DNA sequence: TGTGCCATCAGTGAGTGGCAGGCGAACACTGAAGCTTTCTTT. Translation: CAISEWQANTEAFF.

CDR3 sequence: CASSLNRVYGYTF. CDR3 bases: TGTGCCAGCAGCTTAAACAGGGTCTATGGCTACACCTTC. This chain connects TRBV7-2 to TRBJ1-2; the D gene is possibly TRBD1 (6 bases). The CDR3 consists of 13 residues. Germline lookup yields CDR1 SGHTA and CDR2 FQGNSA. Trimming took 2 bases from V and 4 from J, leaving 8 bases between them.

On this clone: At one end the junction does not follow the germline gene, possibly because of a read error. The rearrangement uses TRBV6-6 and TRBJ2-7, with 12 bases aligning to TRBD1. Germline lookup yields CDR1 MNHNY and CDR2 SVGAGI (reference sequence). The CDR3 sequence is 17 residues long. This CDR3 is CASSRITGTGGSHEQYF. Here the CDR3 DNA reads TGTGCCAGCAGTCGTATTACCGGGACAGGGGGCTCCCACGAGCAGTACTTC.

The chain links TRBV18 to TRBJ1-1; D possibly corresponds to TRBD1 (6 bases). The germline gives CDR1 KGHSH, CDR2 LQKENI. Between the trimmed V and J ends, which lost 3 bases and 2 bases, there was a span of 13 bases. The CDR3 covers 15 residues. This chain's CDR3 is CASSPGDMPNTEAFF. The CDR3 DNA follows: TGTGCCAGCTCACCGGGGGACATGCCAAACACTGAAGCTTTCTTT.

The chain has TRBV10-2 and TRBJ2-2; 10 bases align to TRBD2. The CDR3 runs to 15 residues. After removal of 6 bases from V and 7 bases from J, the junction contained 8 bases not matched to a gene. Looked up from germline, CDR1 is WSHSY and CDR2 is SAAADI. This CDR3 is CASRPTLAGDGELFF. The CDR3 DNA reads TGCGCCAGCAGGCCCACCCTAGCGGGAGACGGGGAGCTGTTTTTT.

This clone was seen once. The chain has TRBV27 and TRBJ2-1; D remains unclear. CDR1 and CDR2 from the germline V gene are MNHEY and SMNVEV (reference sequence). CDR3 size: 14 residues. V was trimmed by 8 bases and J by 6 bases, leaving 17 bases between them. The CDR3 DNA follows: TGTGCCAGCGATAAACCAGCTAACGGCAATGAGCAGTTCTTC. Protein: CASDKPANGNEQFF.

The rearrangement links TRBV7-8 to TRBJ1-6, with no clear D. The CDR3 is 12 residues long. V was clipped by 4 bases and J by 10 bases, with 8 bases between them. The V gene's germline CDR1 is SGHVS and CDR2 FQNEAQ. This CDR3 is CASSSSYSPLHF. In DNA form, the CDR3 reads TGTGCCAGCAGCTCTTCTTACTCACCCCTCCACTTT.

The chain joins TRBV5-4 to TRBJ2-2; possibly TRBD2 for D (6 bases). Germline V gives CDR1 SGHNT, CDR2 YYREEE (reference sequence). There are 14 residues in the CDR3. The V and J ends lost 9 bases and 4 bases respectively, with 16 bases between them. The CDR3 coding sequence is TGTGCCACTTCATCGCGGGAATTCACCGGGGAGCTGTTTTTT. It yields the protein CATSSREFTGELFF.

The chain uses TRBV18 and TRBJ2-7, with TRBD2 matching over 8 bases. The CDR3 has 13 amino acids. V lost 5 bases, J lost 7 bases, and 7 bases stayed unmatched. Per the germline V gene, CDR1 is KGHSH and CDR2 is LQKENI. CDR3 DNA sequence: TGTGCCAGCTCAGGCATAGCGGGGTTGGAGCAGTACTTC. It is translated as CASSGIAGLEQYF.

The chain joins TRBV5-1 to TRBJ2-7; 9 nucleotides match TRBD1. J gave up 2 bases and V 7 bases, and 1 base lay outside the gene matches. The germline CDR1 and CDR2 sequences are SGHRS and YFSETQ. The CDR3 is made up of 12 amino acids. CDR3 sequence (DNA): TGCGCCAGCGGGACAGGGACCTACGAGCAGTACTTC. This translates into CASGTGTYEQYF.

The chain employs TRBV4-2 and TRBJ2-7; 9 nucleotides align to TRBD2. CDR1 and CDR2 (germline): LGHNA, YNFKEQ. The CDR3 loop spans 15 amino acids. Trimming took 0 bases from V and 3 from J; bases not matched to a gene: 3. For the CDR3, the DNA is TGTGCCAGCAGCCAAGAGTTGCGGGGGGGCTACGAGCAGTACTTC. It codes for CASSQELRGGYEQYF.

V gene TRBV2 combines with J gene TRBJ1-2; D gene unclear. The ends were cut back, 2 bases at V and 4 bases at J, with 14 bases in the middle. This CDR3 contains 15 residues. The germline V gene has CDR1 SNHLY and CDR2 FYNNEI. CDR3 nucleotide sequence: TGTGCCAGCAGTGAACTCCTCTCGGGAGTCTATGGCTACACCTTC. Translation gives CASSELLSGVYGYTF.

V is TRBV6-5 and J is TRBJ1-2, with D tentatively TRBD1 (6 bases). The CDR3 contains 15 residues. Looked up from germline, CDR1 is MNHEY and CDR2 is SVGAGI. The V end lost 2 bases, the J end lost 2 bases, and 12 bases lay between the germline ends. The DNA of the CDR3 is TGTGCCAGCAGTTACCTCCCGACAGGAAACTATGGCTACACCTTC. This encodes CASSYLPTGNYGYTF.

The chain couples TRBV5-5 to TRBJ2-7; 7 bases are a match to TRBD1. Germline CDR1 is SGHKS and CDR2 is YYEKEE (reference sequence). The CDR3 sequence is 16 residues long. The V and J ends lost 2 bases and 0 bases, in that order; junction bases with no gene match: 8. The CDR3 reads CASSFLTGSLSYEQYF. DNA of the CDR3: TGTGCCAGCAGCTTCTTGACAGGGTCTCTCTCCTACGAGCAGTACTTC.

This chain uses TRBV5-8 with TRBJ2-2; possibly TRBD1 for D (5 bases). Germline loops: CDR1 SGHTS, CDR2 YDEGEE. This CDR3 has 13 residues. V was clipped by 3 bases and J by 5 bases, with 8 bases between them. CDR3 sequence (DNA): TGTGCCAGCAGCTGGGGCAGAACCGGGGAGCTGTTTTTT. This encodes CASSWGRTGELFF.

This chain joins TRBV27 and TRBJ2-7; TRBD1 aligns across 9 bases. There are 15 residues in the CDR3. Germline loops: CDR1 MNHEY, CDR2 SMNVEV (reference sequence). Losses at the gene ends were 5 bases for V and 3 bases for J; bases not matched to a gene: 8. The CDR3 loop reads CASSPWDRVGYEQYF. CDR3 in DNA: TGTGCCAGCAGTCCTTGGGACAGGGTAGGCTACGAGCAGTACTTC.

The rearrangement links TRBV10-3 to TRBJ2-1, with D possibly matching TRBD2 (5 bases). The germline V gene has CDR1 ENHRY and CDR2 SYGVKD. CDR3 length equals 11 residues. Trimming removed 3 bases at V and 9 bases at J, with 6 bases between. The CDR3 protein is CAISDAGEQFF. The CDR3 DNA follows: TGTGCCATCAGTGACGCGGGTGAGCAGTTCTTC.

The chain is built from TRBV5-1 and TRBJ2-3; a possible D gene is TRBD2 (6 bases). This CDR3 region has 15 residues. The ends were cut back, 1 base at V and 1 base at J, with 10 bases in the middle. The germline gives CDR1 SGHRS, CDR2 YFSETQ. The CDR3: CASSLRRGGTDTQYF. CDR3 nucleotides: TGCGCCAGCAGCTTGAGGAGGGGTGGCACAGATACGCAGTATTTT.

The J gene is TRBJ2-5, the V gene TRBV7-2, with 9 bases fitting TRBD2. The length of the CDR3 is 17 residues. CDR1 is SGHTA, CDR2 FQGNSA, per germline. J gave up 5 bases and V 5 bases, and 15 bases lay outside the gene matches. The CDR3 region is CASSLGSGGGAFETQYF. The CDR3 region has the DNA TGTGCCAGCAGCCTAGGGAGTGGCGGGGGGGCCTTTGAGACCCAGTACTTC.

The chain links TRBV3-1 (or the pseudogene TRBV3-2) to TRBJ2-5; 14 nucleotides agree with TRBD2. In germline, CDR1 is LGHDT, CDR2 YNNKEL (reference sequence). The CDR3 runs to 17 residues. The J segment lost 4 bases and the V segment lost 3 bases, leaving 7 bases of the junction unmatched. CDR3 DNA sequence: TGTGCCAGCAGCCAGGGTAGACTAGCGGGGGGGACAGAGACCCAGTACTTC. Translation gives CASSQGRLAGGTETQYF.

This clone occurred once. The chain employs TRBV7-2 and TRBJ2-3; the D gene is possibly TRBD2 (6 bases). V lost 4 bases, J lost 1 base, and 18 bases lay in between. The CDR3 is made up of 17 amino acids. Germline V gene sequence: CDR1 SGHTA, CDR2 FQGNSA. The CDR3 DNA reads TGTGCCAGCAGCTCCTCCCGGTCACTAGCAGGCACAGATACGCAGTATTTT. Translating it yields CASSSSRSLAGTDTQYF. Drawing the rest from reference TRBV7-2 and TRBJ2-3, the complete variable domain is GAGVSQSPSNKVTEKGKDVELRCDPISGHTALYWYRQSLGQGLEFLIYFQGNSAPDKSGLPSDRFSAERTGGSVSTLTIQRTQQEDSAVYLCASSSSRSLAGTDTQYFGPGTRLTVL.

The chain has TRBV30 and TRBJ1-1; D gene ambiguous. Germline loops: CDR1 GTSNPN, CDR2 SVGIG (reference sequence). Trimming removed 0 bases from V and 1 base from J, with 15 bases in between. CDR3 length: 16 amino acids. This CDR3 reads CAWSVRMRVWNTEAFF. The CDR3 nucleotides read TGTGCCTGGAGTGTACGAATGAGGGTGTGGAACACTGAAGCTTTCTTT.